These 20 T cell receptor beta chains came from one sample sequenced in a study of cytomegalovirus exposure and HLA in healthy donors. Vbeta (60) and Jbeta (13) primers were used in the PCR. Method: immunoSEQ multiplex PCR; TCRdb's copy keeps in-frame clones and lacks some. The top ten hold 9% to 10% of the sample, which has over 100,000 clones, more than 60% seen once. Sequenced input: PBMCs. Receptors were obtained from a man aged 40-49 years in good health and CMV-seropositive.

V usage is TRBV30 and J usage is TRBJ2-7, with 11 bases identical to TRBD2. The CDR3 totals 16 residues. Trimming at V came to 0 bases and at J to 8 bases, leaving 12 bases not matched to a gene. The germline CDR1 and CDR2 sequences are GTSNPN and SVGIG (reference sequence). CDR3 amino acids: CAWSVPQLAGVFKQYF. DNA of the CDR3: TGTGCCTGGAGTGTTCCCCAACTAGCGGGAGTCTTCAAGCAGTACTTC.

In this sample, this clone turned up a few times. The V call is TRBV29-1, the J call TRBJ1-2; 7 positions agree with TRBD1. V lost 6 bases and J lost 5; bases outside the gene matches: 15. This CDR3 contains 15 residues. Germline CDR1 SQVTM, CDR2 ANQGSEA. CDR3 protein: CSVERQGLSRYGYTF. The CDR3 coding sequence is TGCAGCGTCGAAAGACAGGGCCTCTCTCGGTATGGCTACACCTTC. Drawing the rest from reference TRBV29-1 and TRBJ1-2, the complete variable domain is SAVISQKPSRDICQRGTSLTIQCQVDSQVTMMFWYRQQPGQSLTLIATANQGSEATYESGFVIDKFPISRPNLTFSTLTVSNMSPEDSSIYLCSVERQGLSRYGYTFGSGTRLTVV.

This clone was detected a few times. The chain employs TRBV6-1 and TRBJ2-3; TRBD2 aligns across 9 bases. The CDR3 contains 15 residues. Losses at the gene ends were 5 bases for V and 0 bases for J; bases not matched to a gene: 3. Per germline, CDR1 MNHNS and CDR2 SASEGT. For the CDR3, the DNA is TGTGCCAGCAGTCGGCTAGCGGGGAGCACAGATACGCAGTATTTT. This codes for CASSRLAGSTDTQYF.

This chain joins TRBV5-4 and TRBJ2-5; 9 positions agree with TRBD2. Judging by the DNA end, TRBJ2-7 fits better; the J call may be wrong. This CDR3 region has 14 residues. Germline lookup yields CDR1 SGHNT and CDR2 YYREEE (reference sequence). In DNA, the CDR3 is TGTGCCAGCAGCCAGGGACTAGCCGACTACGAGCAGTACTTC. Its translation: CASSQGLADYEQYF.

The chain has TRBV10-3 and TRBJ1-1; the D gene is possibly TRBD1 (5 bases). CDR3 size: 16 residues. V dropped 3 bases and J dropped 2 bases, with 16 bases sitting between them. CDR1 ENHRY and CDR2 SYGVKD come from the germline V gene. The CDR3 sequence: CAISDWFSGGNTEAFF. The CDR3, as DNA: TGTGCCATCAGTGACTGGTTTTCGGGGGGAAACACTGAAGCTTTCTTT.

In this sample, this clone turned up once. One junction end disagrees with the germline gene, perhaps due to a read error. The V gene is TRBV7-7, the J gene TRBJ1-4; perhaps TRBD1 as D (6 bases). CDR3 length: 15 amino acids. CDR1 and CDR2 (germline): SSHAT, FNYEAQ (reference sequence). Written as DNA, the CDR3 is TGTGCTAGCAGCTTAGCGGCAGGGGATAATGAAAAACTGTTTTTT. Translating it yields CASSLAAGDNEKLFF.

The genes are TRBV5-1 and TRBJ2-3, with 8 bases lining up with TRBD1. This CDR3 spans 15 amino acids. V lost 0 bases to trimming and J lost 3 bases; unmatched junction nucleotides: 3. Per germline, CDR1 SGHRS and CDR2 YFSETQ. The CDR3 sequence is CASSLARQGTDTQYF. CDR3 DNA: TGCGCCAGCAGCTTGGCGCGACAGGGGACAGATACGCAGTATTTT.

This clone was picked up a small number of times. The chain couples TRBV19 to TRBJ1-1; no reliable D call. Germline CDR1 reads LNHDA; CDR2 reads SQIVND (reference sequence). V was cut by 4 bases and J by 7 bases, with 10 bases left in between. CDR3 length: 12 amino acids. Here the CDR3 reads CASSTSGHEAFF. In nucleotides, the CDR3 is TGTGCCAGTAGTACCTCAGGCCATGAAGCTTTCTTT. Filled out from reference TRBV19 and TRBJ1-1, the complete variable domain reads DGGITQSPKYLFRKEGQNVTLSCEQNLNHDAMYWYRQDPGQGLRLIYYSQIVNDFQKGDIAEGYSVSREKKESFPLTVTSAQKNPTAFYLCASSTSGHEAFFGQGTRLTVV.

The rearrangement joins TRBV2 to TRBJ2-1; 7 bases match TRBD2. Germline-derived CDR1 and CDR2 are SNHLY and FYNNEI. Trimming took 8 bases from V and 6 from J; bases not matched to a gene: 13. This CDR3 is 15 amino acids long. The CDR3 nucleotides are TGTGCCAGCCGCTTCAGCGGGGTCCGGCGCAATGAGCAGTTCTTC. Its translation is CASRFSGVRRNEQFF.

This clone was observed a few times. The chain uses TRBV6-6 and TRBJ1-2; TRBD1 aligns across 8 bases. The V gene end was trimmed by 7 bases and the J gene end by 1 base; junction bases not matched to a gene: 11. The CDR3 has 16 amino acids. Germline V gene sequence: CDR1 MNHNY, CDR2 SVGAGI (reference sequence). CDR3 nucleotide sequence: TGTGCCAGCACCCTAAGGGGACAGGCATATAACTATGGCTACACCTTC. Translating gives CASTLRGQAYNYGYTF.

V gene TRBV7-2 combines with J gene TRBJ2-7; TRBD2 aligns across 14 bases. The CDR3 consists of 15 residues. The junction had 3 bases not matched to a gene; V was cut back by 4 bases and J by 4 bases. The germline V gene encodes CDR1 SGHTA and CDR2 FQGNSA. The CDR3 loop reads CASSYRTSGRYEQYF. CDR3 DNA: TGTGCCAGCAGCTACCGGACTAGCGGGAGGTACGAGCAGTACTTC.

The chain links TRBV19 to TRBJ2-7; D is undetermined. The CDR3 has 13 amino acids. The germline gives CDR1 LNHDA, CDR2 SQIVND (reference sequence). Trimming shortened V by 3 bases and J by 3 bases, and 9 bases separated the two germline ends. CDR3 sequence (DNA): TGTGCCAGTAGTATCCAAAGCTACTACGAGCAGTACTTC. This codes for CASSIQSYYEQYF.

The chain recombines TRBV19 with TRBJ2-7; 10 nucleotides match TRBD2. Germline values: CDR1 LNHDA, CDR2 SQIVND (reference sequence). V dropped 7 bases and J dropped 4; count of bases not matched to a gene: 1. There are 12 residues in the CDR3. For the CDR3, the DNA is TGTGCCAGTAAGGGACTAGCGTACGAGCAGTACTTC. Protein product: CASKGLAYEQYF.

The genes are TRBV7-8 and TRBJ2-5; 9 bases line up with TRBD2. The end of the DNA aligns better with TRBJ2-7, so the J call may be wrong. CDR1 SGHVS and CDR2 FQNEAQ come from the germline V gene. This CDR3 has 15 residues. The CDR3 loop reads CASSLFLSGRNEQYF. The DNA for the CDR3 is TGTGCCAGCAGCTTATTTCTTAGCGGGAGAAACGAGCAGTACTTC.

The sample holds one count of this clone. Germline and junction disagree at one end, which may indicate a read error. V gene TRBV6-4 combines with J gene TRBJ1-2, with a possible D match to TRBD1 (6 bases). CDR1 is MRHNA and CDR2 is SNTAGT in the germline V gene. The CDR3 is made up of 13 amino acids. CDR3 coding DNA: TGTGCCAGCAGTGCCCTAGGGGGACACCGCAAGAACTTC. This codes for CASSALGGHRKNF.

The chain has TRBV18 and TRBJ2-7; D perhaps matches TRBD1 (5 bases). V gave up 4 bases and J gave up 7 bases, with 11 bases separating them. From germline, CDR1 is KGHSH and CDR2 LQKENI. The CDR3 is 12 amino acids. The CDR3: CASSRRGEEQYF. The DNA of the CDR3 is TGTGCCAGCTCACGAAGGGGCGAAGAGCAGTACTTC.

DNA of the CDR3: TGTGCCAGCAGCCGGGACCAAGAGACCCAGTACTTC. Its protein is CASSRDQETQYF. This chain uses TRBV11-1 with TRBJ2-5; D ambiguous. V was pared by 5 bases and J by 0 bases, with 4 bases between. CDR3 size: 12 residues. The germline V gene encodes CDR1 SGHAT and CDR2 FQDESV (reference sequence).

This chain joins TRBV6-6 and TRBJ2-3; D is unclear. This CDR3 has 15 residues. The V gene lost 0 bases and the J gene lost 4 bases, with 11 bases spanning the gap. In germline, CDR1 is MNHNY, CDR2 SVGAGI (reference sequence). CDR3 in DNA: TGTGCCAGCAGTTACTCGTCAGACACTCCAGATACGCAGTATTTT. Amino acids: CASSYSSDTPDTQYF.

This chain links TRBV12-5 with TRBJ2-2, with D possibly TRBD1 on 6 matching bases. Trimming took off 6 bases at V and 7 bases at J, with 18 bases between the two ends. This CDR3 has 15 residues. CDR1 LGHNT and CDR2 FRNRAP come from the germline V gene. The CDR3 loop is CASGPTGLVHGELFF. DNA for the CDR3: TGTGCTAGTGGGCCAACAGGGTTGGTTCACGGGGAGCTGTTTTTT.

This clone was counted between two and nine times. This chain joins TRBV6-5 and TRBJ1-2, with TRBD1 as a possible D gene (5 bases). Germline values: CDR1 MNHEY, CDR2 SVGAGI. Trimming removed 0 bases at V and 7 bases at J, with 15 bases between. The CDR3 runs 15 residues. The CDR3 DNA sequence: TGTGCCAGCAGTTACTCGATAAAGGGGAGGAGTGGCTACACCTTC. This encodes CASSYSIKGRSGYTF.